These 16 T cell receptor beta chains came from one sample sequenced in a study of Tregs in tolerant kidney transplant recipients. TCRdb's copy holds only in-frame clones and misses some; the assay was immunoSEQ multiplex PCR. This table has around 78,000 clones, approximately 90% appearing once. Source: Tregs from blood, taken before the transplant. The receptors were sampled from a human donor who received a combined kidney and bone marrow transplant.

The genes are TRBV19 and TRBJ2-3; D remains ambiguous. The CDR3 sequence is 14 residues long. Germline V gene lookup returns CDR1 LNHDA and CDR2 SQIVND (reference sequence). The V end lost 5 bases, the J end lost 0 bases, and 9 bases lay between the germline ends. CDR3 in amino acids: CASSPQTSTDTQYF. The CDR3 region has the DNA TGTGCCAGTAGTCCCCAGACCAGCACAGATACGCAGTATTTT.

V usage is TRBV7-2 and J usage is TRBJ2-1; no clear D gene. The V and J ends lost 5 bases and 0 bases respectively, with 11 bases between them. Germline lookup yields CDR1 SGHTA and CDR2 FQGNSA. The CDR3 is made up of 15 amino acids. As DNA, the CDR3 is TGTGCCAGCAGCCTCTCGGCTAGCTCCTACAATGAGCAGTTCTTC. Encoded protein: CASSLSASSYNEQFF.

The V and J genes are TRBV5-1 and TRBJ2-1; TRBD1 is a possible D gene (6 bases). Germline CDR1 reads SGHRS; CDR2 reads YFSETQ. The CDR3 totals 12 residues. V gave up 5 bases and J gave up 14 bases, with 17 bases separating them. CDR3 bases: TGCGCCAGCAGGGCAGAGGGGGTGGTAAAGTTCTTC. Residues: CASRAEGVVKFF.

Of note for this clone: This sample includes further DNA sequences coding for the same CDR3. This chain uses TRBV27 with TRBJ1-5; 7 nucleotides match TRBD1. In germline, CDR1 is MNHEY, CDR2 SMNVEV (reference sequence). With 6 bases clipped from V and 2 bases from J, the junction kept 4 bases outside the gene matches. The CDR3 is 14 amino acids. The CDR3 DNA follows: TGTGCCAGCAGGAGACAGGGTGGCAATCAGCCCCAGCATTTT. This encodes CASRRQGGNQPQHF.

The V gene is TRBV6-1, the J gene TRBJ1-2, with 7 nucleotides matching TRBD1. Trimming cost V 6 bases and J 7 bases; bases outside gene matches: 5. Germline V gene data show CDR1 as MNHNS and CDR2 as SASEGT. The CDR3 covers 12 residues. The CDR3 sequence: CASRTGNSGYTF. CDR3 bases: TGTGCCAGCAGGACAGGGAATAGTGGCTACACCTTC.

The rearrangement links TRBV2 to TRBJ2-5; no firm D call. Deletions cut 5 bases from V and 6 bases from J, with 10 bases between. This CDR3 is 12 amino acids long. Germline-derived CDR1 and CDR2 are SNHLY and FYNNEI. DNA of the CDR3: TGTGCCAGCAGTAGTGGGAAGAAGACCCAGTACTTC. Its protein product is CASSSGKKTQYF.

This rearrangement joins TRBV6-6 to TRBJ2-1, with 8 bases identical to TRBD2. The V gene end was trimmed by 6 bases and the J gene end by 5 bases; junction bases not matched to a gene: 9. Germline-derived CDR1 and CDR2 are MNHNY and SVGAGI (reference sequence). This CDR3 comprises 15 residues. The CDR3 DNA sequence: TGTGCCAGCAGGAGCACTAGCGGTAAAAACAATGAGCAGTTCTTC. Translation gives CASRSTSGKNNEQFF.

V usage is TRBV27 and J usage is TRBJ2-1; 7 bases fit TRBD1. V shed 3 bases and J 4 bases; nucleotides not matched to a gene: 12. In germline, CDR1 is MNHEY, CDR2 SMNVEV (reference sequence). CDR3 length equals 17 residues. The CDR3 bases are TGTGCCAGCAGTTTTCGGGTCGGGACAGAGATATACAATGAGCAGTTCTTC. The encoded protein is CASSFRVGTEIYNEQFF.

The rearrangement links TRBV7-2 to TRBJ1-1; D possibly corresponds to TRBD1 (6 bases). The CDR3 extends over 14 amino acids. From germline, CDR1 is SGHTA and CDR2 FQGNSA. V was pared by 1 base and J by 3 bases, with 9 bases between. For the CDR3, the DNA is TGTGCCAGCAGCTTAGACAGGGCGTACACTGAAGCTTTCTTT. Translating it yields CASSLDRAYTEAFF.

The CDR3 DNA reads as TGCGCCAGCAGCCAAACCGGGGGGGCTAGCACAGATACGCAGTATTTT. This codes for CASSQTGGASTDTQYF. The chain combines TRBV4-3 with TRBJ2-3; 8 bases are a match to TRBD2. CDR1 LGHNA and CDR2 YSLEER come from the germline V gene. V shed 2 bases, J shed 0 bases, and the junction held 4 bases outside the gene matches. This CDR3 region has 16 residues.

The CDR3 nucleotides read TGTGCCACCAAACAGGGGGGGAGCACAGATACGCAGTATTTT. This encodes CATKQGGSTDTQYF. The rearrangement joins TRBV15 to TRBJ2-3; a possible D gene is TRBD1 (8 bases). Germline V gene sequence: CDR1 LNHNV, CDR2 YYDKDF (reference sequence). CDR3 length: 14 amino acids. The germline V and J ends were trimmed by 7 bases and 0 bases, with 11 bases remaining between them. The complete variable domain, with remaining parts taken from reference TRBV15 and TRBJ2-3, reads DAMVIQNPRYQVTQFGKPVTLSCSQTLNHNVMYWYQQKSSQAPKLLFHYYDKDFNNEADTPDNFQSRRPNTSFCFLDIRSPGLGDTAMYLCATKQGGSTDTQYFGPGTRLTVL.

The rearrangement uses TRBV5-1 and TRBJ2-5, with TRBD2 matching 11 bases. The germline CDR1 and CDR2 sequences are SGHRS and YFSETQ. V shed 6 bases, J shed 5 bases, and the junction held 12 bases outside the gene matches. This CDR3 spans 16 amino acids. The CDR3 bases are TGCGCCAGCATGATGGTAGCGGGAGGGCCGGGCGAGACCCAGTACTTC. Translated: CASMMVAGGPGETQYF.

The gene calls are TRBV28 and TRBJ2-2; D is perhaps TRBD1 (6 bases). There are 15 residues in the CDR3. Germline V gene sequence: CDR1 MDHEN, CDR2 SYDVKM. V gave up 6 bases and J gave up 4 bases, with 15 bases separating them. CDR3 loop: CASRIQGTGTGELFF. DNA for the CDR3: TGTGCCAGCAGGATACAGGGTACGGGCACCGGGGAGCTGTTTTTT.

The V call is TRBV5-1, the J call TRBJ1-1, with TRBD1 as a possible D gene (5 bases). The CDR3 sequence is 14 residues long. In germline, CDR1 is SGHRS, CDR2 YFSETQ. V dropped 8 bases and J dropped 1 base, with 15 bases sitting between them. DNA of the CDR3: TGCGCCAGTAAAGAGACAGTCTCGAACACTGAAGCTTTCTTT. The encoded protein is CASKETVSNTEAFF.

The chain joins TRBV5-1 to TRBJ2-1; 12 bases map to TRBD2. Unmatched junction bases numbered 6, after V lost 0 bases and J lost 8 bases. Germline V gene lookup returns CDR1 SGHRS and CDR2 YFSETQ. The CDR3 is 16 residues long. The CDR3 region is CASSLGLAGVADEQFF. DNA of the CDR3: TGCGCCAGCAGCTTGGGACTAGCGGGAGTTGCGGATGAGCAGTTCTTC.

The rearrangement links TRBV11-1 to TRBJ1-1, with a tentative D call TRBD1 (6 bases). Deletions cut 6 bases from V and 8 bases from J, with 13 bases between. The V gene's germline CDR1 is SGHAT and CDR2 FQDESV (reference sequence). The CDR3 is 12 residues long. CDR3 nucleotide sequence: TGTGCCAGCAGATCCTTTGGGACAGAAGCTTTCTTT. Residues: CASRSFGTEAFF.